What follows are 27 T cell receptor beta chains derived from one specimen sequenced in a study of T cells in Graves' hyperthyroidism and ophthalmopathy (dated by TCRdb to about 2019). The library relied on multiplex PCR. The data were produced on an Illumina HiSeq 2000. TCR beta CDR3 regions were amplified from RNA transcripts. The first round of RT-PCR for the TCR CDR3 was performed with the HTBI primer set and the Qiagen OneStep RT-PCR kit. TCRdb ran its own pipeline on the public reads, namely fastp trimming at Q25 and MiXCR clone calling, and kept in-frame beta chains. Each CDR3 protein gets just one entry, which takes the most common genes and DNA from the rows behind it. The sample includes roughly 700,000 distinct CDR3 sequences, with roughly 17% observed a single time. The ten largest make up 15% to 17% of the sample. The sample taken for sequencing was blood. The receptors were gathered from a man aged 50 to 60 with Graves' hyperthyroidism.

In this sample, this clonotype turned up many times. Here the CDR3 reads CASSLWGSDTIYF. The CDR3 DNA reads as TGCGCCAGCAGCTTGTGGGGGTCGGACACCATATATTTT. The gene calls are TRBV5-1 and TRBJ1-3; a possible D gene is TRBD1 (5 bases). Germline lookup yields CDR1 SGHRS and CDR2 YFSETQ. The V end was cut by 1 base, the J end by 8 bases, with 10 bases between. This CDR3 spans 13 amino acids.

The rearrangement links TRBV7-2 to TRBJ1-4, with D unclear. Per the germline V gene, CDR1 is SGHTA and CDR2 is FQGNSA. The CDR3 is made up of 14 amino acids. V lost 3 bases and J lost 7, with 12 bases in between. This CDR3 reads CASSFGARGEKLFF. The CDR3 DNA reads TGTGCCAGCAGCTTCGGAGCAAGAGGTGAAAAACTGTTTTTT.

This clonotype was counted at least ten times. The CDR3 sequence is CASGEVRETQYF. In nucleotides, the CDR3 is TGTGCCAGCGGAGAGGTGAGGGAGACCCAGTACTTC. The chain recombines TRBV27 with TRBJ2-5, with D unresolved. V shed 8 bases and J shed 5 bases, with 12 bases lying between them. The CDR3 spans 12 residues. The germline V gene has CDR1 MNHEY and CDR2 SMNVEV (reference sequence).

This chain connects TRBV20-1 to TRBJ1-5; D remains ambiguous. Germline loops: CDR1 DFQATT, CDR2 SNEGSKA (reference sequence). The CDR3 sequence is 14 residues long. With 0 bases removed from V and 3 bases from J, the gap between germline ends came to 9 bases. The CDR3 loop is CSARDAGINQPQHF. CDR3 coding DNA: TGCAGTGCTAGAGATGCCGGAATCAATCAGCCCCAGCATTTT.

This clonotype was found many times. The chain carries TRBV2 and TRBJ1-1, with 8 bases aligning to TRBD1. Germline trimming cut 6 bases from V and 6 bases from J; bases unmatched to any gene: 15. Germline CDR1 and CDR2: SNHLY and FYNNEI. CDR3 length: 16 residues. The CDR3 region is CASSQSTTGGPAEAFF. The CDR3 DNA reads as TGTGCCAGCAGCCAATCAACAACAGGGGGACCTGCTGAAGCTTTCTTT.

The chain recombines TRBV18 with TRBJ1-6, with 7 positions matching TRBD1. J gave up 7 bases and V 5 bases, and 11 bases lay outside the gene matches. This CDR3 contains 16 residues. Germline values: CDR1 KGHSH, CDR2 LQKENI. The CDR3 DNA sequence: TGTGCCAGCTCAGCCACCGCTGACAGGGACAATTCACCCCTCCACTTT. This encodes CASSATADRDNSPLHF.

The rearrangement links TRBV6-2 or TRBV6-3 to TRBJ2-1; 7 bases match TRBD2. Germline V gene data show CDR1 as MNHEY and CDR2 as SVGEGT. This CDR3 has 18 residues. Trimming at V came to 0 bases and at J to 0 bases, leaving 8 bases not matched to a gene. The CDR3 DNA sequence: TGTGCCAGCAGTTACTCCTTCGGAGGCGGGAGCTCCTACAATGAGCAGTTCTTC. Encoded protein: CASSYSFGGGSSYNEQFF.

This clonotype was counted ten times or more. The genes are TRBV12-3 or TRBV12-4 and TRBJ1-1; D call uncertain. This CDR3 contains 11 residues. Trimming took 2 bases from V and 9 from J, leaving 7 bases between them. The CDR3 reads CASSLSGKAFF. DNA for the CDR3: TGTGCCAGCAGTTTATCAGGAAAAGCTTTCTTT.

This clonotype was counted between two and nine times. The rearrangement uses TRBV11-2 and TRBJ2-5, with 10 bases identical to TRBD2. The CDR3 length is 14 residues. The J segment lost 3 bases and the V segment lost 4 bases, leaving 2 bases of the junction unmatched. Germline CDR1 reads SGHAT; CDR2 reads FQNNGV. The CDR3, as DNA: TGTGCCAGCAGCTCCGGGACTAGCGAAGAGACCCAGTACTTC. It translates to CASSSGTSEETQYF.

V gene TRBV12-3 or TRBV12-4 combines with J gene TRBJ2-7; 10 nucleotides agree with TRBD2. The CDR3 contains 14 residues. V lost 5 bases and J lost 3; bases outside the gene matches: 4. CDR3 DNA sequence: TGTGCCAGCAGTAGTAGCGGGAGGTTCTACGAGCAGTACTTC. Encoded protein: CASSSSGRFYEQYF.

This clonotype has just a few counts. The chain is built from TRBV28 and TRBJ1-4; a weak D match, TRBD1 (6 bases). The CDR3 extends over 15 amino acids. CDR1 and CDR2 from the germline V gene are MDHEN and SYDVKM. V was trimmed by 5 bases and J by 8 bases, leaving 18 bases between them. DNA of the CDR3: TGTGCCAGCAGTCTCCCGGGGGGGCAGGGGGAAAAACTGTTTTTT. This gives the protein CASSLPGGQGEKLFF.

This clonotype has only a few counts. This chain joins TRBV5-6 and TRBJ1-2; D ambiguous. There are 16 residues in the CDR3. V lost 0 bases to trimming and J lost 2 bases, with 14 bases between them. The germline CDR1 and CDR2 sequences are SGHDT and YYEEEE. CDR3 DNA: TGTGCCAGCAGCTTGGCGGAGCCGCCGCCAAACTATGGCTACACCTTC. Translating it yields CASSLAEPPPNYGYTF.

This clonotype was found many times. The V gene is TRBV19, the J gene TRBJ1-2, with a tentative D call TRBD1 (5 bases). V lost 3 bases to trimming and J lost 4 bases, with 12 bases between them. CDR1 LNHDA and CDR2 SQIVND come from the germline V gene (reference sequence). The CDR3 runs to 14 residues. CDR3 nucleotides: TGTGCCAGTAGTATCGGCAGGGAGGTCTATGGCTACACCTTC. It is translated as CASSIGREVYGYTF.

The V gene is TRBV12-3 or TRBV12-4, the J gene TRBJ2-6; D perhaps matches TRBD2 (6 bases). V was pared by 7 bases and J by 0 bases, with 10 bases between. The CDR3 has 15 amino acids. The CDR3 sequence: CASNPTSSGANVLTF. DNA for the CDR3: TGTGCCAGCAATCCGACTAGCTCTGGGGCCAACGTCCTGACTTTC.

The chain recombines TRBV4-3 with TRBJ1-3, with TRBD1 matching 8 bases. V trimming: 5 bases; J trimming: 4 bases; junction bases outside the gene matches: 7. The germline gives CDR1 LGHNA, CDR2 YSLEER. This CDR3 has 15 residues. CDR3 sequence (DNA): TGCGCCAGCAGCTCCCCAGGGGGCCGAGGAAACACCATATATTTT. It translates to CASSSPGGRGNTIYF.

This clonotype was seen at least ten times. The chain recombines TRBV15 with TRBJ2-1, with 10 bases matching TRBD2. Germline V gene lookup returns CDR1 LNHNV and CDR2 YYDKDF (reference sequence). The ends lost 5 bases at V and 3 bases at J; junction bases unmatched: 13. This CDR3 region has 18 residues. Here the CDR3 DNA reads TGTGCCACCAGCCCCCCCCTCGGACTAGCGGACGGCTACAATGAGCAGTTCTTC. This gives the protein CATSPPLGLADGYNEQFF.

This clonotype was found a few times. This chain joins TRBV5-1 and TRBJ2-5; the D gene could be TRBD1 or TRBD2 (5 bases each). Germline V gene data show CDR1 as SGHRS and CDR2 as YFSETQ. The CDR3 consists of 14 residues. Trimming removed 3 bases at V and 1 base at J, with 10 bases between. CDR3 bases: TGCGCCAGCAGCTCCCGGGGCAGCCAAGAGACCCAGTACTTC. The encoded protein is CASSSRGSQETQYF.

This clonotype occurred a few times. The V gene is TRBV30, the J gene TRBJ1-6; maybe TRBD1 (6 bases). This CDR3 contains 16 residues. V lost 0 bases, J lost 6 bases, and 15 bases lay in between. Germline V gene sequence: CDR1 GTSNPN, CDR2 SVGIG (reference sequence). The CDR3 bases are TGTGCCTGGAGTGTATTTGAGGTCAGGGGTAATTCACCCCTCCACTTT. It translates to CAWSVFEVRGNSPLHF.

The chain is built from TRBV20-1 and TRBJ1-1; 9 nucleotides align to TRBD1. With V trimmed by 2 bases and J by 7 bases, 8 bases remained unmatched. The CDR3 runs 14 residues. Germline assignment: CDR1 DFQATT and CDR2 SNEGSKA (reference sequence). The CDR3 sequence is CSARQQGARIEAFF. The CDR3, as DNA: TGCAGTGCTAGACAACAGGGGGCTCGGATTGAAGCTTTCTTT.

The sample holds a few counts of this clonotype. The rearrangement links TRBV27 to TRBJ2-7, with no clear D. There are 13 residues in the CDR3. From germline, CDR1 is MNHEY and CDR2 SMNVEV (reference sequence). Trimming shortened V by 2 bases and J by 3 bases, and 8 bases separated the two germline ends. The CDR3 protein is CASSLTANYEQYF. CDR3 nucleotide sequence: TGTGCCAGCAGTTTAACAGCTAACTACGAGCAGTACTTC.

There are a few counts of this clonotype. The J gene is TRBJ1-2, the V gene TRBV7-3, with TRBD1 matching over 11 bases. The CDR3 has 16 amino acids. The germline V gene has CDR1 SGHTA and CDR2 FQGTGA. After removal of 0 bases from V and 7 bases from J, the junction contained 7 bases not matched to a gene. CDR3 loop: CASSLTGTGGWSGYTF. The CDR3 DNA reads TGTGCCAGCAGCTTAACCGGGACAGGGGGTTGGAGTGGCTACACCTTC.

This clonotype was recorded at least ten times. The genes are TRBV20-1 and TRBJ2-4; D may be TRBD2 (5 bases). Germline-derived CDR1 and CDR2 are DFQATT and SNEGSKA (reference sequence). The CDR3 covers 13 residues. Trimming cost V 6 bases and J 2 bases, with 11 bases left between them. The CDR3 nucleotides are TGCAGTGCGAGGGTAGATACCAAAAACATTCAGTACTTC. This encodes CSARVDTKNIQYF.

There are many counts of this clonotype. The CDR3 loop is CASSLIQGIGELFF. The CDR3 bases are TGTGCCAGCAGCTTAATTCAGGGAATCGGGGAGCTGTTTTTT. The chain is built from TRBV11-2 and TRBJ2-2; D perhaps matches TRBD1 (5 bases). This CDR3 spans 14 amino acids. Germline values: CDR1 SGHAT, CDR2 FQNNGV. Trimming stripped 2 bases from V and 7 bases from J, with 11 bases between.

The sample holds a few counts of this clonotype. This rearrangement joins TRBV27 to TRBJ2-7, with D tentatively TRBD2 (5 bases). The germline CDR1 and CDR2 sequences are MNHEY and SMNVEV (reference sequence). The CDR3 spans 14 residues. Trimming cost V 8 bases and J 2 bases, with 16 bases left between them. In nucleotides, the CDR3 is TGTGCCAGCCGTACTTTCGGGAAGCCCTACGAGCAGTACTTC. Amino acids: CASRTFGKPYEQYF.

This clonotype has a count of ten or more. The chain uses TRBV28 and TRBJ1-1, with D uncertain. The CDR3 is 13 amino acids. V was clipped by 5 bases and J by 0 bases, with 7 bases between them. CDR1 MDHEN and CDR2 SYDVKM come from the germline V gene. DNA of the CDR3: TGTGCCAGCAGTCCCCATATGAACACTGAAGCTTTCTTT. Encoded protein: CASSPHMNTEAFF.

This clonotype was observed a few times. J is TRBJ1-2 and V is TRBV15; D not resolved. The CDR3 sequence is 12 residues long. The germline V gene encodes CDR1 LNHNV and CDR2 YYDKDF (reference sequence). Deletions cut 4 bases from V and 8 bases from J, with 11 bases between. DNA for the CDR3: TGTGCCACCAGCAAGGAGGGTTTCGGCTACACCTTC. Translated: CATSKEGFGYTF.

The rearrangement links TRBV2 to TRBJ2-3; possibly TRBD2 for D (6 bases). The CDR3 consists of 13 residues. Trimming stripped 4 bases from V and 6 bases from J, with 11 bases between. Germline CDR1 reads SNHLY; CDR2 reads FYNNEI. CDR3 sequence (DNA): TGTGCCAGCAGTGCCGGAGGGCTGGATACGCAGTATTTT. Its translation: CASSAGGLDTQYF.